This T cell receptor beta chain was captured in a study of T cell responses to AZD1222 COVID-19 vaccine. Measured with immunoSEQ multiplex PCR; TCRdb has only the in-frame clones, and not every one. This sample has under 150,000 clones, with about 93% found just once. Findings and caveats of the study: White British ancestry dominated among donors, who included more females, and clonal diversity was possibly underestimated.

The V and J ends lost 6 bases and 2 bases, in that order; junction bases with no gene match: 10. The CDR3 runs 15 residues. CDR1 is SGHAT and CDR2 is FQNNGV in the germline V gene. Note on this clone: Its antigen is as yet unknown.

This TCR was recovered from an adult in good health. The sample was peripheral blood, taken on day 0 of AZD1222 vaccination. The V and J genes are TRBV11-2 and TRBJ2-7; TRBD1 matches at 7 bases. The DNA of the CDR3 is TGTGCCAGCAGACCCTTTACAGGGGCCCCCTACGAGCAGTACTTC. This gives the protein CASRPFTGAPYEQYF. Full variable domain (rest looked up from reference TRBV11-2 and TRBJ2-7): EAGVAQSPRYKIIEKRQSVAFWCNPISGHATLYWYQQILGQGPKLLIQFQNNGVVDDSQLPKDRFSAERLKGVDSTLKIQPAKLEDSAVYLCASRPFTGAPYEQYFGPGTRLTVT.